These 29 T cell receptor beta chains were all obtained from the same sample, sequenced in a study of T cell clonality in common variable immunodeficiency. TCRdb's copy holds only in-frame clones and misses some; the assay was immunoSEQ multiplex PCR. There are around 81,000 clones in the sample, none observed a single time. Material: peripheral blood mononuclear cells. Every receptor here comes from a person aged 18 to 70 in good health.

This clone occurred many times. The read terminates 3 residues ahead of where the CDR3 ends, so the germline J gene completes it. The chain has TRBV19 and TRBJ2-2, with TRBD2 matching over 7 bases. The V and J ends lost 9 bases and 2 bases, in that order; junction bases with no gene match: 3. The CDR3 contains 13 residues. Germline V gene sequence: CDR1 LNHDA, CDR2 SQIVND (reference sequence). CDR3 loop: CASGTTNTGELFF. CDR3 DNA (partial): TGTGCCAGCGGGACTACTAACACCGGGGAG.

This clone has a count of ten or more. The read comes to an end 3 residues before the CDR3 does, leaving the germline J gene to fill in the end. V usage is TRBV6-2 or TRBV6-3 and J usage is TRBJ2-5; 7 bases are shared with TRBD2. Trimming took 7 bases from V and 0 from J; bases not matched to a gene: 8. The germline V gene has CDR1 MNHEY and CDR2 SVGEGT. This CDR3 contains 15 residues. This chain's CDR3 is CASTQGEGYQETQYF. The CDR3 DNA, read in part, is TGTGCCAGCACCCAAGGGGAGGGATACCAAGAGACC.

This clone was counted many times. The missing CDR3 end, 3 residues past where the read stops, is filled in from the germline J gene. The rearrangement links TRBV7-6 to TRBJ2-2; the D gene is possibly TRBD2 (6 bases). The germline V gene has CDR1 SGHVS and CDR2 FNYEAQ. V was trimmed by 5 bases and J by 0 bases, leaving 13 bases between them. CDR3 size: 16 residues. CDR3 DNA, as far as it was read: TGTGCCAGCAGCGCGAGACTAGAGGCGAACACCGGGGAG. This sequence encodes CASSARLEANTGE. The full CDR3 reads CASSARLEANTGELFF.

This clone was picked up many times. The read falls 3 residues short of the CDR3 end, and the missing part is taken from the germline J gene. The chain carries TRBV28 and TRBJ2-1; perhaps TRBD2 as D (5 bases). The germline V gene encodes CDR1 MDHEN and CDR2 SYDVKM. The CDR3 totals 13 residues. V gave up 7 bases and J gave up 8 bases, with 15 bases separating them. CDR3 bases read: TGTGCCAGCACCCGGCGGACTCTGGATGAG. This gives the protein CASTRRTLDE. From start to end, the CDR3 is CASTRRTLDEQFF.

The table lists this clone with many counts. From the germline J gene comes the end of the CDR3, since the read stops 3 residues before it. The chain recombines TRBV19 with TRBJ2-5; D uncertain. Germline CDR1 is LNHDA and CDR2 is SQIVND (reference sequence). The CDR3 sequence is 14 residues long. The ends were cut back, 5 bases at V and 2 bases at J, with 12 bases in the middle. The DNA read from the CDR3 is TGTGCCAGTAGTGATACTATTTCTCAAGAGACC. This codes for CASSDTISQET. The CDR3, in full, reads CASSDTISQETQYF. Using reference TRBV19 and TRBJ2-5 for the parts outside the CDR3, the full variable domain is DGGITQSPKYLFRKEGQNVTLSCEQNLNHDAMYWYRQDPGQGLRLIYYSQIVNDFQKGDIAEGYSVSREKKESFPLTVTSAQKNPTAFYLCASSDTISQETQYFGPGTRLLVL.

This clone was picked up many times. CDR3 DNA (partial): TGTGCCAGCAGCGCTAGTTGGCCCGGGACAGATACG. Protein: CASSASWPGTDT. The CDR3 in its entirety is CASSASWPGTDTQYF. The chain joins TRBV7-2 to TRBJ2-3; no firm D call. The CDR3 goes on 3 residues after the read ends, and that part is filled in from the germline J gene. CDR3 length equals 15 residues. The germline V gene encodes CDR1 SGHTA and CDR2 FQGNSA. V was clipped by 5 bases and J by 3 bases, with 15 bases between them.

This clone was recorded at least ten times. CDR3 sequence: CASSPRLGGGSTDTQYF. Partial CDR3 DNA: TGTGCCAGCAGTCCCCGCCTCGGAGGGGGTAGCACAGATACG. This sequence joins TRBV12-3 or TRBV12-4 and TRBJ2-3; D is perhaps TRBD1 or TRBD2 (6 bases each). The read finishes 3 residues shy of the CDR3 end, and the germline J gene is used to complete it. Trimming shortened V by 5 bases and J by 0 bases, and 18 bases separated the two germline ends. This CDR3 spans 17 amino acids.

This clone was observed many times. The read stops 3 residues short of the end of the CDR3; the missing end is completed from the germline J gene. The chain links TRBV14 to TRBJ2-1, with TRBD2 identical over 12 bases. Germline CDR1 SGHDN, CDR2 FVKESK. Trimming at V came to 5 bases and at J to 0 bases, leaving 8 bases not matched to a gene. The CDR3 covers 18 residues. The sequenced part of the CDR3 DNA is TGTGCCAGCAGCACGTGGACTAGCGGGGCAAGCTCCTACAATGAG. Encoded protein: CASSTWTSGASSYNE. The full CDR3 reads CASSTWTSGASSYNEQFF.

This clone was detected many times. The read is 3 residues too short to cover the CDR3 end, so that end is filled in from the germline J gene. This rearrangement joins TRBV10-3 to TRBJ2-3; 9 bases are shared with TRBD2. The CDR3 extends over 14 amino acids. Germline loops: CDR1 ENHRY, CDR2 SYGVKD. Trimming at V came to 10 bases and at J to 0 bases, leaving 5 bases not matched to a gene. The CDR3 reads CATVAGASTDTQYF. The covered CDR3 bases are TGTGCCACCGTAGCGGGGGCTAGCACAGATACG.

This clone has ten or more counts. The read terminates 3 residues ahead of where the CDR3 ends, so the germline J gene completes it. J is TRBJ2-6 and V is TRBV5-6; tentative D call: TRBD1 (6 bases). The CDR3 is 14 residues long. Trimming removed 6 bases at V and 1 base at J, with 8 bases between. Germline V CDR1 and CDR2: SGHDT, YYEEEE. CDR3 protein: CASTGASGANVLTF. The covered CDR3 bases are TGTGCCAGCACAGGGGCGTCTGGGGCCAACGTC. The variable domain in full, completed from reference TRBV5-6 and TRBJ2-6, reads DAGVTQSPTHLIKTRGQQVTLRCSPKSGHDTVSWYQQALGQGPQFIFQYYEEEERQRGNFPDRFSGHQFPNYSSELNVNALLLGDSALYLCASTGASGANVLTFGAGSRLTVL.

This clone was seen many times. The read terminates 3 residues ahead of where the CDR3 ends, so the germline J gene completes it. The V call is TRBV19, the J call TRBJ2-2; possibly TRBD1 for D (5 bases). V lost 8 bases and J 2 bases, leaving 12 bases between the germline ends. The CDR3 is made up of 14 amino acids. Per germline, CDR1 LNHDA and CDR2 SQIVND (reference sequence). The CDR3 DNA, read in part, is TGTGCCAGTTCCCCGGACAAAAACACCGGGGAG. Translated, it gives CASSPDKNTGE. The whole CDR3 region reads CASSPDKNTGELFF.

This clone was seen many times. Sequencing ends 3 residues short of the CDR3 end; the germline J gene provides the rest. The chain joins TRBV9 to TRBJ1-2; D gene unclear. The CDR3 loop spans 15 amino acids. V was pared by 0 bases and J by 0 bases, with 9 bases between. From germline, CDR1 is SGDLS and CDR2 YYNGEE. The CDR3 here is CASSVGGIANYGYTF. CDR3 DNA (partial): TGTGCCAGCAGCGTAGGCGGTATCGCTAACTATGGC.

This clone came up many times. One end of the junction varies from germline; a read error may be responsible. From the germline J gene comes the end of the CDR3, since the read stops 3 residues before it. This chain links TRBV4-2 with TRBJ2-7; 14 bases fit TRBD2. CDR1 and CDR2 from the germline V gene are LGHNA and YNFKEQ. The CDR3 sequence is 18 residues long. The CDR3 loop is CASSQTGTSGSRSYEQYF. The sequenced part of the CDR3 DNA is TGCGCCAGCAGCCAAACCGGGACTAGCGGGAGTAGGTCCTACGAG.

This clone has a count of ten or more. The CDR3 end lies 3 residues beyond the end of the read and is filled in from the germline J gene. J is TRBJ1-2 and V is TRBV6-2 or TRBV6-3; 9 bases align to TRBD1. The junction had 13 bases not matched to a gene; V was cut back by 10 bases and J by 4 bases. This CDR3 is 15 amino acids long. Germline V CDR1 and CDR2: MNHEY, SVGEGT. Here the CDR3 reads CATKFGQGIFYGYTF. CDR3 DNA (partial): TGTGCCACCAAATTCGGACAGGGGATTTTCTATGGC.

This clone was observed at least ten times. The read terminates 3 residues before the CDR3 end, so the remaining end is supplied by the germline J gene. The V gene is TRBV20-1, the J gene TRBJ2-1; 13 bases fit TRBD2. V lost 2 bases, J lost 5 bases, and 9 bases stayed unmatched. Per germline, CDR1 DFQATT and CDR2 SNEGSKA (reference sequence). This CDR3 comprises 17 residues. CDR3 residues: CSARSLTSGRTNNEQFF. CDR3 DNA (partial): TGCAGTGCTAGATCTTTGACTAGCGGGAGGACGAACAATGAG.

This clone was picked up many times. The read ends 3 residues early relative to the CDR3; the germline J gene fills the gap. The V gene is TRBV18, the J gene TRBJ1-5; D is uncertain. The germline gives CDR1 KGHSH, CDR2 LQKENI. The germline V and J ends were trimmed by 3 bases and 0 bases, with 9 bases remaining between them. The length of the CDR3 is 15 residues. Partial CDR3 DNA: TGTGCCAGCTCACCCCAGGCTGGTAGCAATCAGCCC. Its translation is CASSPQAGSNQP. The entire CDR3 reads CASSPQAGSNQPQHF.

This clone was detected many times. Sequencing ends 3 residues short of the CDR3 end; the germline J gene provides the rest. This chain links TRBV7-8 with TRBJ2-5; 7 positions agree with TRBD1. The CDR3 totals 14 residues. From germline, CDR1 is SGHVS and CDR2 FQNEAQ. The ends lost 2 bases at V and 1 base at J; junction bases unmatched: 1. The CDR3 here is CASSLRDSQETQYF. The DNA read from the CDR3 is TGTGCCAGCAGCTTAAGGGACAGCCAAGAGACC. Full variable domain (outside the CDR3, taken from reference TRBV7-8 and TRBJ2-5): GAGVSQSPRYKVAKRGQDVALRCDPISGHVSLFWYQQALGQGPEFLTYFQNEAQLDKSGLPSDRFFAERPEGSVSTLKIQRTQQEDSAVYLCASSLRDSQETQYFGPGTRLLVL.

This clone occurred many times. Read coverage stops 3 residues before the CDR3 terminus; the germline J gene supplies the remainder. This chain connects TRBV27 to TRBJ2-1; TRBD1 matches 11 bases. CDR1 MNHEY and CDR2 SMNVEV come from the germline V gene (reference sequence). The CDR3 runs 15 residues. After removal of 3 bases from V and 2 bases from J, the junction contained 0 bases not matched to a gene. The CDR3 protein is CASSLGQGAYNEQFF. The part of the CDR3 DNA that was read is TGTGCCAGCAGTTTGGGACAGGGGGCCTACAATGAG.

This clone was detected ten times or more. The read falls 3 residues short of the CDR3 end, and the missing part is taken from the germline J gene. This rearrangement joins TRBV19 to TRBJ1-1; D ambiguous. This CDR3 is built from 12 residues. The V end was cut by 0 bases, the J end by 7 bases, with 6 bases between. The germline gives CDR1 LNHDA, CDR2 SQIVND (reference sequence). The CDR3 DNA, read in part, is TGTGCCAGTAGTATAGACAGGTTTGAA. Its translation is CASSIDRFE. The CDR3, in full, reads CASSIDRFEAFF.

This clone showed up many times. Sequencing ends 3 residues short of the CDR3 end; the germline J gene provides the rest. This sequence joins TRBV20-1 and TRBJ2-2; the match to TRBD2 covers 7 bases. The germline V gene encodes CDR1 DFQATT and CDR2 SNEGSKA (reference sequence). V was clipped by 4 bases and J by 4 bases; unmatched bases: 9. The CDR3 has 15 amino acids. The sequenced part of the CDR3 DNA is TGCAGTGCTACCTCCCGGGGGGAGGGCACCGGGGAG. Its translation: CSATSRGEGTGE. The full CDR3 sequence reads CSATSRGEGTGELFF.

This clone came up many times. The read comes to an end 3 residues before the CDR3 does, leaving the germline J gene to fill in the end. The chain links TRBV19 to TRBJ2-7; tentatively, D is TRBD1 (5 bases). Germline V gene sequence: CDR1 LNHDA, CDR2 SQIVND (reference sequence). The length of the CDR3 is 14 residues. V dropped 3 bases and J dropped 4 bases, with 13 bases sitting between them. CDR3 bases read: TGTGCCAGTAGTATTCAGTGGGGCGAGTACGAG. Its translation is CASSIQWGEYE. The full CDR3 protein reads CASSIQWGEYEQYF. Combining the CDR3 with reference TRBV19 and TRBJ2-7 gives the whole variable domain DGGITQSPKYLFRKEGQNVTLSCEQNLNHDAMYWYRQDPGQGLRLIYYSQIVNDFQKGDIAEGYSVSREKKESFPLTVTSAQKNPTAFYLCASSIQWGEYEQYFGPGTRLTVT.

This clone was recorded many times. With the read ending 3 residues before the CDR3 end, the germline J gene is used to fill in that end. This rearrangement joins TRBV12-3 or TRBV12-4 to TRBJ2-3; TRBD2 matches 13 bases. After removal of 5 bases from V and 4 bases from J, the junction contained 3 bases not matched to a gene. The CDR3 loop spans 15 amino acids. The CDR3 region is CASSRTSGRADTQYF. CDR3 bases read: TGTGCCAGCAGTCGGACTAGCGGGAGAGCAGATACG.

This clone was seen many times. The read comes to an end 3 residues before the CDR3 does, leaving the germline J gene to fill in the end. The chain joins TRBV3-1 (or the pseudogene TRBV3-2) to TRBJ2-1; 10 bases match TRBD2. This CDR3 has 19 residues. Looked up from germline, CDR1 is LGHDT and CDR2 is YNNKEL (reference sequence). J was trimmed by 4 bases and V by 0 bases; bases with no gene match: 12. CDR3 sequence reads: CASSQDPGAASGRYNEQFF. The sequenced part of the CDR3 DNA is TGTGCCAGCAGCCAAGACCCAGGGGCGGCTAGCGGGAGATACAATGAG.

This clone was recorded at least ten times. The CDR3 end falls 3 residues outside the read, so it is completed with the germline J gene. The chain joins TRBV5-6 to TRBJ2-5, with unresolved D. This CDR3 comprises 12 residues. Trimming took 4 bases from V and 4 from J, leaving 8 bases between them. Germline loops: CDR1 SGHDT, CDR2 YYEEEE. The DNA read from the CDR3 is TGTGCCAGCAGCGGCCTCGTAGAGACC. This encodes CASSGLVET. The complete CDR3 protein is CASSGLVETQYF.

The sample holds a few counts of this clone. The CDR3 DNA, read in part, is TGTGCCAGCAGTGAAGGAGGGACTAGCCTGGAGACC. Protein: CASSEGGTSLET. The full CDR3 protein reads CASSEGGTSLETQYF. V usage is TRBV2 and J usage is TRBJ2-5; 9 bases agree with TRBD2. From the germline J gene comes the end of the CDR3, since the read stops 3 residues before it. V dropped 1 base and J dropped 5; count of bases not matched to a gene: 5. Germline values: CDR1 SNHLY, CDR2 FYNNEI. The length of the CDR3 is 15 residues.

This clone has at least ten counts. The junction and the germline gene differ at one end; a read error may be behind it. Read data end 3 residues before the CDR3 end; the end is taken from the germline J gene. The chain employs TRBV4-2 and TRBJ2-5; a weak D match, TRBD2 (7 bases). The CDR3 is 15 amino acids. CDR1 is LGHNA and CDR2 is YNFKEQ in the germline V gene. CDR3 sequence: CASSLGAGADETQYF. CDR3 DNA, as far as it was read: TGCGCCAGCAGTTTGGGGGCGGGAGCAGACGAGACC.

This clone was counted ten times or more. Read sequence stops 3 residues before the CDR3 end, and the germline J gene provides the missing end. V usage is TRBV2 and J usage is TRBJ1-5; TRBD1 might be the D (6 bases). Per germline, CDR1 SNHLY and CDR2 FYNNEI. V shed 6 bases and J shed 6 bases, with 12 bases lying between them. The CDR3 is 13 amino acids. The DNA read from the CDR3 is TGTGCCAGCAGGTCAGGGGAGACTCAGCCC. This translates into CASRSGETQP. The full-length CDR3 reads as CASRSGETQPQHF. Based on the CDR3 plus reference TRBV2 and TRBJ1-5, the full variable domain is EPEVTQTPSHQVTQMGQEVILRCVPISNHLYFYWYRQILGQKVEFLVSFYNNEISEKSEIFDDQFSVERPDGSNFTLKIRSTKLEDSAMYFCASRSGETQPQHFGDGTRLSIL.

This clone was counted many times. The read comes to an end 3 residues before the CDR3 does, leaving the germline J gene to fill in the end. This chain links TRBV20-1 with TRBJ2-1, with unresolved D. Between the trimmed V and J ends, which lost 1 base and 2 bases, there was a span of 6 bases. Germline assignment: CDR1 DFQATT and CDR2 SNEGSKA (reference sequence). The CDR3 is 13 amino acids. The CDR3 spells CSARAPAYNEQFF. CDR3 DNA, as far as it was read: TGCAGTGCTAGAGCCCCCGCCTACAATGAG.

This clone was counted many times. CDR3 DNA, as far as it was read: TGTGCCAGCTCACCCCGCACAGGGGGCAAGGATTCACCC. It encodes CASSPRTGGKDSP. The full CDR3 reads CASSPRTGGKDSPLHF. This chain links TRBV18 with TRBJ1-6; TRBD1 matches 9 bases. The missing CDR3 end, 3 residues past where the read stops, is filled in from the germline J gene. This CDR3 has 16 residues. CDR1 and CDR2 from the germline V gene are KGHSH and LQKENI. Trimming cost V 3 bases and J 8 bases; bases outside gene matches: 8.